This T cell receptor (beta chain) was profiled in a study of blood T cell repertoires in COVID-19. Study summary: The United States, Italy and Spain supplied acute and convalescent COVID-19 samples.

In the source study's methods: Reference gene primer amplification yielded estimated nucleated cell counts. Generated by immunoSEQ multiplex PCR, the TCRdb table keeps only in-frame clones and is missing some. V, J and clone size derive from that table, while D and trimming were established from the DNA sequence. The profile shows about 59,000 clones, 79% of them singletons. Trimming left V 5 bases short and J 5 bases short, with 10 bases between. Germline CDR1 MNHEY, CDR2 SMNVEV (reference sequence). The length of the CDR3 is 12 residues. The chain carries TRBV27 and TRBJ2-7; a weak D match, TRBD2 (5 bases). The receptor was derived from a man aged 60-69 years with acute or convalescent COVID-19. Sequences were obtained from peripheral blood. The CDR3 DNA reads as TGTGCCAGCAGTGCTAGCACCCACGAGCAGTACTTC. This gives the protein CASSASTHEQYF.